This entry lists 3 T cell receptor beta chains sequenced from one sample in a study of cytomegalovirus exposure and HLA in healthy donors listed by TCRdb under 2017. Receptors were amplified or captured by the immunoSEQ multiplex PCR assay. For the multiplex PCR, a mixture combining 60 forward primers for TCR Vbeta segments and 13 reverse primers for TCR Jbeta segments was used. Here the immuneACCESS table is served through TCRdb, limited to in-frame sequences with V and J called. Missing clones are a known gap in these copies; in checked studies unresolved V genes cover under half, and the rest lacks a known reason. The sample yields over 150,000 clones; more than 65% were counted once. The ten largest make up 3% to 4% of the sample. Input material: PBMCs. The receptor set was obtained from a woman in her thirties in good health and CMV-seropositive.

The chain recombines TRBV11-2 with TRBJ1-1, with 9 nucleotides matching TRBD1. Germline CDR1 and CDR2: SGHAT and FQNNGV. The CDR3 has 15 amino acids. J lost 5 bases, V lost 5 bases, and 9 bases had no gene match. CDR3 sequence: CASSPSGQGWTEAFF. The CDR3 nucleotides read TGTGCCAGCAGCCCCTCGGGACAGGGTTGGACTGAAGCTTTCTTT. Drawing the rest from reference TRBV11-2 and TRBJ1-1, the complete variable domain is EAGVAQSPRYKIIEKRQSVAFWCNPISGHATLYWYQQILGQGPKLLIQFQNNGVVDDSQLPKDRFSAERLKGVDSTLKIQPAKLEDSAVYLCASSPSGQGWTEAFFGQGTRLTVV.

The V and J genes are TRBV27 and TRBJ1-2, with 7 bases matching TRBD1. This CDR3 contains 17 residues. V shed 6 bases and J 8 bases; nucleotides not matched to a gene: 21. The germline V gene has CDR1 MNHEY and CDR2 SMNVEV (reference sequence). The CDR3 here is CASSGRHRLTGFNGYTF. The CDR3 DNA follows: TGTGCCAGCAGCGGGCGTCACCGACTGACAGGGTTCAACGGCTACACCTTC.

J is TRBJ1-1 and V is TRBV5-4; D is perhaps TRBD1 (6 bases). V gave up 2 bases and J gave up 4 bases, with 15 bases separating them. CDR1 and CDR2 from the germline V gene are SGHNT and YYREEE (reference sequence). CDR3 length equals 15 residues. As DNA, the CDR3 is TGTGCCAGCAGCTTTGGCAGGGGTGGGACCACTGAAGCTTTCTTT. Amino acid sequence: CASSFGRGGTTEAFF.